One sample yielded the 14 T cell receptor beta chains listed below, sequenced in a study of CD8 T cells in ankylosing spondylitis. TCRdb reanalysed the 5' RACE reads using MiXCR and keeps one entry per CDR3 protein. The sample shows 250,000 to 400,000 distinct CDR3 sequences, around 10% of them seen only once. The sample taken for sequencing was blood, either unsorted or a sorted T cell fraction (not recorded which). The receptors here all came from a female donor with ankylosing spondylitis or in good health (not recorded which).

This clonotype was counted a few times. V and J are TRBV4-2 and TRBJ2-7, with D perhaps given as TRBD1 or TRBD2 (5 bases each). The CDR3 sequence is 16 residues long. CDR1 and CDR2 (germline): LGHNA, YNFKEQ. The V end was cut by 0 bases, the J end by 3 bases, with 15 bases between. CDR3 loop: CASSQEGPPGGYEQYF. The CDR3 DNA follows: TGTGCCAGCAGCCAAGAGGGGCCCCCTGGGGGCTACGAGCAGTACTTC.

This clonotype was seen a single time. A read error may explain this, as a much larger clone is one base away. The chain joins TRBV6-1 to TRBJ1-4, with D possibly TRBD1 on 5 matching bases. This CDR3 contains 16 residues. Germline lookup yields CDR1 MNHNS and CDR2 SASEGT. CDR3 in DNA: TGTGCCAGCAGTACCCGGGGGTTGGGGACTACTGAAAAACTGTTTTTT. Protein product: CASSTRGLGTTEKLFF.

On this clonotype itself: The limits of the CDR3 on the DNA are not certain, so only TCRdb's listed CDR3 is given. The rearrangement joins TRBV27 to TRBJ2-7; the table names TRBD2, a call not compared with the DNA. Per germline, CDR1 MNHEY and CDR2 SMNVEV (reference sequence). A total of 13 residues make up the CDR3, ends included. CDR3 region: CASSLVASGSWYF.

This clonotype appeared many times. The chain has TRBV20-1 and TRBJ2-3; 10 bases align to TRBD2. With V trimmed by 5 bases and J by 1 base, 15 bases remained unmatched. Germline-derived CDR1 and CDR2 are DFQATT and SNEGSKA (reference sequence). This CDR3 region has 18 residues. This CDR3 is CSAGRLAGVYGGTDTQYF. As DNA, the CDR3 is TGCAGTGCTGGCCGCCTAGCGGGAGTTTATGGGGGCACAGATACGCAGTATTTT.

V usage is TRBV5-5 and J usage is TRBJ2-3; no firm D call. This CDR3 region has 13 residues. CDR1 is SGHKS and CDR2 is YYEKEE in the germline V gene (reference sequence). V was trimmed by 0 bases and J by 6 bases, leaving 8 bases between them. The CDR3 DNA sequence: TGTGCCAGCAGCTTGGGACTTTCGGATACGCAGTATTTT. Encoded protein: CASSLGLSDTQYF.

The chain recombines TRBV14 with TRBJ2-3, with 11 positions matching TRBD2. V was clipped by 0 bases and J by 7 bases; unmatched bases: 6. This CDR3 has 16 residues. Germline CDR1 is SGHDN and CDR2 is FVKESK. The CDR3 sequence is CASSQDPGLADNTQYF. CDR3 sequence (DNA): TGTGCCAGCAGCCAAGATCCGGGACTAGCGGACAATACGCAGTATTTT.

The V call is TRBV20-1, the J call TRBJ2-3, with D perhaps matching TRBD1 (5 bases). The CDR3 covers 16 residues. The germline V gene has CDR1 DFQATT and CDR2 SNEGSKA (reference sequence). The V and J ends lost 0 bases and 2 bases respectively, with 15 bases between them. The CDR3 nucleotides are TGCAGTGCTAGAGATCTGGGCAGGGTTGCCACAGATACGCAGTATTTT. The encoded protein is CSARDLGRVATDTQYF.

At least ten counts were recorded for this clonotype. CDR3 coding DNA: TGCAGTGCCAACTCCCAAGAGACCCAGTACTTC. This encodes CSANSQETQYF. The chain is built from TRBV20-1 and TRBJ2-5; no firm D call. Trimming cost V 6 bases and J 1 base, with 6 bases left between them. In germline, CDR1 is DFQATT, CDR2 SNEGSKA (reference sequence). The CDR3 is made up of 11 amino acids.

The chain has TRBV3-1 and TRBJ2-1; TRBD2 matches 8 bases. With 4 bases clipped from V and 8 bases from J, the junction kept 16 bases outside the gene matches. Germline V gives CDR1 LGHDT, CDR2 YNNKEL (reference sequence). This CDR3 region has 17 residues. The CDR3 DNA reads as TGTGCCAGCAGCCGGGGCCCCCAGGGACTAGTAGAAGATGAGCAGTTCTTC. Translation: CASSRGPQGLVEDEQFF.

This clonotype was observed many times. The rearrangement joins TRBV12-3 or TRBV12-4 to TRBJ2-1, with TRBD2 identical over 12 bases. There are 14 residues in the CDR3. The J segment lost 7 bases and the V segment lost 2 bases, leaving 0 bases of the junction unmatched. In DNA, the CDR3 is TGTGCCAGCAGTTTACTAGCGGGAGGGAATGAGCAGTTCTTC. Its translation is CASSLLAGGNEQFF.

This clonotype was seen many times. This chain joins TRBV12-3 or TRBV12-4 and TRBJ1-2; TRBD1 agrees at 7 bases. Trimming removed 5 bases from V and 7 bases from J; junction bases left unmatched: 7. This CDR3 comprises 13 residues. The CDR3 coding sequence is TGTGCCAGCAGTCCCGTGCAGGGGGGTGGCTACACCTTC. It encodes CASSPVQGGGYTF.

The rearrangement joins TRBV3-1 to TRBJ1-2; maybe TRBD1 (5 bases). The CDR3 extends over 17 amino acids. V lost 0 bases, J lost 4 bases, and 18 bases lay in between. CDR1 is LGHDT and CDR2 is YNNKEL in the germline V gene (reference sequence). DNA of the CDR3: TGTGCCAGCAGCCAAGATATCGGAGGGGCGCAGGGCTATGGCTACACCTTC. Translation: CASSQDIGGAQGYGYTF. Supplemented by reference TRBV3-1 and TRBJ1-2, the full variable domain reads DTAVSQTPKYLVTQMGNDKSIKCEQNLGHDTMYWYKQDSKKFLKIMFSYNNKELIINETVPNRFSPKSPDKAHLNLHINSLELGDSAVYFCASSQDIGGAQGYGYTFGSGTRLTVV.

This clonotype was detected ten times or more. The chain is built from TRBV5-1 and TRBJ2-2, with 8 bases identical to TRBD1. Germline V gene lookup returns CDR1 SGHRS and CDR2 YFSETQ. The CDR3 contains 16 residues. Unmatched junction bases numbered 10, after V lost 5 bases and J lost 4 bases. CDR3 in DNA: TGCGCCAGCAGTTCAGGGGGCGCCTCAGGCACCGGGGAGCTGTTTTTT. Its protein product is CASSSGGASGTGELFF.

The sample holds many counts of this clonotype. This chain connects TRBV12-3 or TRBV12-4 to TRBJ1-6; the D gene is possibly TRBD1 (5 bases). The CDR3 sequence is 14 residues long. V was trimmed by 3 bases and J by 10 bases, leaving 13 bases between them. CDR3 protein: CASSLRQGGSPLHF. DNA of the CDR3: TGTGCCAGCAGTTTGCGGCAGGGTGGATCACCCCTCCACTTT.